This T cell receptor beta chain was found in a study of blood T cell repertoires in COVID-19. Study-level information: COVID-19 samples collected from the United States, Italy and Spain covered acute and convalescent phases. PBMCs, B-cell-depleted T cells, or T cells were the source of the cDNA or gDNA that made up the material.

Study processing details: Quantification of nucleated cells was approximated via reference gene primer amplification. This table comes from immunoSEQ multiplex PCR, and its TCRdb copy is limited to in-frame clones, with some not included. D and trimming come from the DNA, and the V and J calls and clone size come from that table. The sample lists 130,000 to 150,000 clones, roughly 80% seen once, with approximately 5% in the top ten. The trim removed 4 bases at V and 4 bases at J, leaving 5 bases unmatched. Germline V lookup: CDR1 SGHNT, CDR2 YYREEE (reference sequence). This CDR3 has 15 amino acids. This sequence was found in a human donor in a cohort sampled during active COVID-19. V usage is TRBV5-4 and J usage is TRBJ1-6; 7 bases are shared with TRBD1. The specimen was peripheral blood. In DNA, the CDR3 is TGTGCCAGCAGCCAGCCGGGACAGTATAATTCACCCCTCCACTTT. Amino acids: CASSQPGQYNSPLHF.